This T cell receptor beta chain was sequenced in a study of cytomegalovirus exposure and HLA in healthy donors. This CDR3 region has 14 residues. V lost 5 bases and J lost 2, with 13 bases in between. CDR1 and CDR2 (germline): MNHNS, SASEGT. Primers: 60 Vbeta forward and 13 Jbeta reverse. The assay was immunoSEQ multiplex PCR, and TCRdb's table has in-frame clones only and misses some. The table shows approximately 170,000 clones, with roughly 77% occurring only once. The receptor's source is a male donor in good health and CMV-seronegative. What was sequenced was PBMCs. The J gene is TRBJ2-7, the V gene TRBV6-1, with D perhaps TRBD1 (6 bases). CDR3 sequence reads: CASSQQGSAYEQYF. The CDR3 DNA is TGTGCCAGCAGTCAGCAGGGGAGCGCCTACGAGCAGTACTTC.